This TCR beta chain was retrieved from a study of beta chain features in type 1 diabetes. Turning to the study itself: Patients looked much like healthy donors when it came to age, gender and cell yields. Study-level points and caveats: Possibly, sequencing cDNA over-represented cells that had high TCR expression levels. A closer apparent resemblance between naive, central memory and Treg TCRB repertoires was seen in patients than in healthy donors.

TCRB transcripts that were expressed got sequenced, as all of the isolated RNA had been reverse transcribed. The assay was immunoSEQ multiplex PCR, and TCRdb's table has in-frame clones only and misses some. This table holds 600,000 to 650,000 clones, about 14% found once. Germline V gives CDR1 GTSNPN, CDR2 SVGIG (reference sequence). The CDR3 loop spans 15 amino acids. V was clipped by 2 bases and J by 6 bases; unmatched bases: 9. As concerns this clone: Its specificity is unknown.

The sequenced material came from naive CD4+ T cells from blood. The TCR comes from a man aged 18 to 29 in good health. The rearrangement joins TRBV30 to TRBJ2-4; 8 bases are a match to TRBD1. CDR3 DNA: TGTGCCTGGAGTAAGGCAGGGGGCGGCGGAAACATTCAGTACTTC. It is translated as CAWSKAGGGGNIQYF.